The 21 T cell receptor beta chains below were found in one sample sequenced in a study of OX40 agonist ivuxolimab in advanced cancers. Sequencing used immunoSEQ multiplex PCR; TCRdb keeps in-frame clones, though not all of them. The table lists about 64,000 clones, 80% of them singletons. Sample: CD4+ or CD8+ T cells sorted from blood, taken in a trial of the OX40 agonist ivuxolimab. The receptors stem from an adult with an advanced solid tumor such as melanoma, head and neck, liver or kidney cancer.

The rearrangement joins TRBV11-2 to TRBJ2-1; no clear D. This CDR3 comprises 11 residues. Germline CDR1 is SGHAT and CDR2 is FQNNGV. The germline V and J ends were trimmed by 4 bases and 10 bases, with 8 bases remaining between them. CDR3 sequence (DNA): TGTGCCAGCAGCTACCTCGTCGAGCAGTTCTTC. Its protein is CASSYLVEQFF. The variable domain in full, completed from reference TRBV11-2 and TRBJ2-1, reads EAGVAQSPRYKIIEKRQSVAFWCNPISGHATLYWYQQILGQGPKLLIQFQNNGVVDDSQLPKDRFSAERLKGVDSTLKIQPAKLEDSAVYLCASSYLVEQFFGPGTRLTVL.

The chain employs TRBV11-3 and TRBJ2-1, with D maybe TRBD2 (5 bases). Germline V gene lookup returns CDR1 SGHNT and CDR2 YENEEA. The length of the CDR3 is 13 residues. The germline V and J ends were trimmed by 2 bases and 7 bases, with 9 bases remaining between them. The CDR3 coding sequence is TGTGCCAGCAGCTTACGGGAAGGGAATGAGCAGTTCTTC. This encodes CASSLREGNEQFF.

On this clone: This sample includes further DNA sequences coding for the same CDR3. The CDR3 sequence is CASSIDRGHYGYTF. Written as DNA, the CDR3 is TGTGCCAGTAGTATCGACAGGGGGCACTATGGCTACACCTTC. The chain carries TRBV19 and TRBJ1-2; 10 bases agree with TRBD1. J gave up 3 bases and V 3 bases, and 1 base lay outside the gene matches. Germline-derived CDR1 and CDR2 are LNHDA and SQIVND (reference sequence). CDR3 size: 14 residues.

The rearrangement uses TRBV7-3 and TRBJ2-5; 8 nucleotides line up with TRBD2. There are 13 residues in the CDR3. CDR1 is SGHTA and CDR2 is FQGTGA in the germline V gene. J lost 4 bases, V lost 5 bases, and 3 bases had no gene match. The DNA for the CDR3 is TGTGCCAGCAGCCGGACTAGCTTAGAGACCCAGTACTTC. Translating gives CASSRTSLETQYF.

This sequence joins TRBV29-1 and TRBJ1-2; weak D call: TRBD1 (5 bases). Germline assignment: CDR1 SQVTM and CDR2 ANQGSEA. The V gene lost 7 bases and the J gene lost 4 bases, with 13 bases spanning the gap. This CDR3 region has 12 residues. The CDR3 spells CSADEGSYGYTF. The CDR3 DNA follows: TGCAGCGCCGACGAGGGGTCCTATGGCTACACCTTC.

The chain combines TRBV7-2 with TRBJ2-7, with D tentatively TRBD1 (6 bases). The germline V and J ends were trimmed by 5 bases and 4 bases, with 18 bases remaining between them. Germline values: CDR1 SGHTA, CDR2 FQGNSA. This CDR3 region has 15 residues. The CDR3 region has the DNA TGTGCCAGCAGCAATTTAGGGGGAATGGGTTACGAGCAGTACTTC. Translating it yields CASSNLGGMGYEQYF.

The gene calls are TRBV15 and TRBJ2-3; D call uncertain. Trimming removed 2 bases at V and 0 bases at J, with 6 bases between. The CDR3 spans 14 residues. Germline CDR1 LNHNV, CDR2 YYDKDF (reference sequence). The CDR3 loop reads CATSRSYSTDTQYF. DNA for the CDR3: TGTGCCACCAGCAGAAGTTATAGCACAGATACGCAGTATTTT.

The V call is TRBV5-6, the J call TRBJ1-2, with D hard to call. The V gene's germline CDR1 is SGHDT and CDR2 YYEEEE. CDR3 length: 14 amino acids. V was shortened by 0 bases and J by 4 bases, with 10 bases between the two germline ends. CDR3 bases: TGTGCCAGCAGCTTGGGGCAGGTTACCTATGGCTACACCTTC. Protein product: CASSLGQVTYGYTF.

The chain is built from TRBV25-1 and TRBJ1-2, with 8 bases fitting TRBD1. J was trimmed by 8 bases and V by 8 bases; bases with no gene match: 10. CDR1 is MGHDK, CDR2 SYGVNS, per germline. This CDR3 is built from 13 residues. The CDR3 loop reads CASVAGGVGGYTF. Written as DNA, the CDR3 is TGTGCCAGCGTCGCAGGGGGCGTAGGAGGCTACACCTTC.

The chain couples TRBV2 to TRBJ1-5; possibly TRBD1 for D (5 bases). The CDR3 is 14 amino acids. Germline V lookup: CDR1 SNHLY, CDR2 FYNNEI. Trimming removed 1 base from V and 5 bases from J, with 9 bases in between. The CDR3, as DNA: TGTGCCAGCAGTGAAGTTTTGGGGGATCAGCCCCAGCATTTT. Translated: CASSEVLGDQPQHF.

This clone was seen just once. The chain links TRBV10-3 to TRBJ2-2, with TRBD1 identical over 9 bases. The CDR3 spans 16 residues. Looked up from germline, CDR1 is ENHRY and CDR2 is SYGVKD. V lost 7 bases, J lost 6 bases, and 12 bases stayed unmatched. The CDR3 coding sequence is TGTGCCATCAATGACCGGGACAGGGAACGGGCCGGGGAGCTGTTTTTT. Its protein product is CAINDRDRERAGELFF.

This clone is a singleton in its sample. The J gene is TRBJ1-1, the V gene TRBV5-6; no definite D call. Germline CDR1 reads SGHDT; CDR2 reads YYEEEE. This CDR3 spans 16 amino acids. V lost 2 bases and J lost 5, with 19 bases in between. The CDR3 nucleotides read TGTGCCAGCAGCTTAAGGTTTGTACAGTCTCAGACTGAAGCTTTCTTT. This translates into CASSLRFVQSQTEAFF.

The chain has TRBV4-1 and TRBJ2-5; 9 nucleotides agree with TRBD1. This CDR3 region has 15 residues. Trimming removed 4 bases from V and 2 bases from J; junction bases left unmatched: 5. Per the germline V gene, CDR1 is MGHRA and CDR2 is YSYEKL. Here the CDR3 DNA reads TGCGCCAGCAGCCGGGAGGGGACAGGGCAAGAGACCCAGTACTTC. The encoded protein is CASSREGTGQETQYF.

This clone has just one count. The chain recombines TRBV6-5 with TRBJ2-3; possibly TRBD1 for D (6 bases). Germline assignment: CDR1 MNHEY and CDR2 SVGAGI. This CDR3 comprises 14 residues. V was shortened by 6 bases and J by 3 bases, with 13 bases between the two germline ends. As DNA, the CDR3 is TGTGCCAGCAGCCAGGGGTGGGGGACAGATACGCAGTATTTT. Translation: CASSQGWGTDTQYF.

The chain is built from TRBV18 and TRBJ2-7, with D perhaps matching TRBD1 (6 bases). The V gene lost 2 bases and the J gene lost 2 bases, with 10 bases spanning the gap. In germline, CDR1 is KGHSH, CDR2 LQKENI. The CDR3 is 14 amino acids. The CDR3 is CASSPGDNPYEQYF. CDR3 in DNA: TGTGCCAGCTCACCAGGGGACAATCCCTACGAGCAGTACTTC.

CDR3 amino acids: CASCYRGDVNEKLFF. As DNA, the CDR3 is TGTGCCAGCTGCTATAGGGGGGATGTAAATGAAAAACTGTTTTTT. The chain carries TRBV5-5 and TRBJ1-4; TRBD1 might be the D (6 bases). V was trimmed by 7 bases and J by 5 bases, leaving 18 bases between them. This CDR3 comprises 15 residues. From germline, CDR1 is SGHKS and CDR2 YYEKEE (reference sequence).

The rearrangement links TRBV7-6 to TRBJ2-3; 7 nucleotides align to TRBD1. V shed 5 bases and J 2 bases; nucleotides not matched to a gene: 7. CDR1 and CDR2 from the germline V gene are SGHVS and FNYEAQ. The CDR3 is made up of 15 amino acids. Here the CDR3 reads CASSPKGQLTDTQYF. CDR3 nucleotides: TGTGCCAGCAGCCCTAAGGGACAGCTCACAGATACGCAGTATTTT. Full variable domain (rest looked up from reference TRBV7-6 and TRBJ2-3): GAGVSQSPRYKVTKRGQDVALRCDPISGHVSLYWYRQALGQGPEFLTYFNYEAQQDKSGLPNDRFSAERPEGSISTLTIQRTEQRDSAMYRCASSPKGQLTDTQYFGPGTRLTVL.

This chain uses TRBV6-5 with TRBJ2-3, with 9 nucleotides matching TRBD2. V trimming: 7 bases; J trimming: 2 bases; junction bases outside the gene matches: 7. The germline gives CDR1 MNHEY, CDR2 SVGAGI. This CDR3 spans 15 amino acids. CDR3 protein: CASKERGVVTDTQYF. The DNA of the CDR3 is TGTGCCAGCAAGGAGCGGGGGGTCGTCACAGATACGCAGTATTTT.

With regard to this clone: This sample also contains other DNA sequences that code for the same CDR3. The chain employs TRBV11-2 and TRBJ1-2, with D possibly being TRBD1 (5 bases). This CDR3 contains 14 residues. V lost 1 base, J lost 2 bases, and 8 bases lay in between. CDR1 and CDR2 (germline): SGHAT, FQNNGV. The CDR3 bases are TGTGCCAGCAGCTTAGGGGGGACCAACTATGGCTACACCTTC. Translation gives CASSLGGTNYGYTF. The whole variable domain, remainder taken from reference TRBV11-2 and TRBJ1-2, is EAGVAQSPRYKIIEKRQSVAFWCNPISGHATLYWYQQILGQGPKLLIQFQNNGVVDDSQLPKDRFSAERLKGVDSTLKIQPAKLEDSAVYLCASSLGGTNYGYTFGSGTRLTVV.

The chain recombines TRBV7-2 with TRBJ1-6, with D perhaps matching TRBD1 (5 bases). With 4 bases removed from V and 9 bases from J, the gap between germline ends came to 13 bases. Germline V gene data show CDR1 as SGHTA and CDR2 as FQGNSA. The CDR3 covers 14 residues. CDR3 DNA: TGTGCCAGCAGCTCGACAGTATCTGCTTCACCCCTCCACTTT. Protein sequence: CASSSTVSASPLHF.

The V gene is TRBV30, the J gene TRBJ2-1, with D tentatively TRBD2 (6 bases). Looked up from germline, CDR1 is GTSNPN and CDR2 is SVGIG (reference sequence). This CDR3 contains 13 residues. V was shortened by 8 bases and J by 7 bases, with 18 bases between the two germline ends. CDR3 nucleotide sequence: TGTGCCGTCTACCTTGGGGACTTAAATGAGCAGTTCTTC. Its translation is CAVYLGDLNEQFF.